The 5 T cell receptor beta chains below come from one sample, sequenced in a study of breast tumors, draining lymph nodes, adjacent tissues. Each CDR3 protein is one row after TCRdb ran MiXCR on the multiplex PCR reads. The profile shows approximately 180,000 distinct CDR3 sequences, around 35% of them singletons. Samples came from axillary lymph nodes draining the breast cancer. Sequencing input: axillary lymph node tissue. The receptors originated from a female donor with breast cancer. Some clones in this sample may be carry-over from other donors' samples.

Comments on this clonotype: The CDR3 does not end in the conserved phenylalanine or tryptophan, so this is likely a read error. The limits of the CDR3 on the DNA are not certain, so only TCRdb's listed CDR3 is given. This CDR3 reads CASSFEQGWYG. The J gene is TRBJ2-3, the V gene TRBV5-4; whether TRBD1, the table's D call, matches the DNA was not checked. Including both end residues, the CDR3 is 11 amino acids long. CDR1 and CDR2 from the germline V gene are SGHNT and YYREEE (reference sequence).

V gene TRBV27 combines with J gene TRBJ2-5, with D perhaps TRBD1 or TRBD2 (5 bases each). The CDR3 sequence is 17 residues long. Germline loops: CDR1 MNHEY, CDR2 SMNVEV (reference sequence). Trimming pared 2 bases from V and 1 base from J, leaving 17 bases between. CDR3 amino acids: CASSLISGGQGQETQYF. Written as DNA, the CDR3 is TGTGCCAGCAGTTTAATATCCGGCGGGCAGGGCCAAGAGACCCAGTACTTC.

The CDR3: CASSDFGLAGGPNEQFF. In nucleotides, the CDR3 is TGTGCCAGCAGCGACTTCGGACTAGCGGGAGGGCCTAATGAGCAGTTCTTC. V usage is TRBV11-2 and J usage is TRBJ2-1; 15 bases agree with TRBD2. Germline V gene sequence: CDR1 SGHAT, CDR2 FQNNGV. The CDR3 sequence is 17 residues long. With 5 bases clipped from V and 7 bases from J, the junction kept 9 bases outside the gene matches.

Regarding this clonotype: Germline is not matched at one junction end, which may reflect a read error. V usage is TRBV2 and J usage is TRBJ2-7; the D is unclear. CDR1 is SNHLY and CDR2 is FYNNEI in the germline V gene. The CDR3 sequence is 13 residues long. The CDR3 nucleotides read TGTGCCAGCAGGAAGAAGGTCTTGGACGGGCAGTACTTT. Its translation is CASRKKVLDGQYF.

This clonotype came up many times. The chain has TRBV7-6 and TRBJ2-4; 9 bases map to TRBD1. There are 18 residues in the CDR3. Germline V gene lookup returns CDR1 SGHVS and CDR2 FNYEAQ. V lost 1 base, J lost 0 bases, and 7 bases stayed unmatched. This chain's CDR3 is CASSLDGTGSLAKNIQYF. CDR3 bases: TGTGCCAGCAGCTTAGATGGGACAGGGAGCCTAGCCAAAAACATTCAGTACTTC. The full variable domain, in which reference TRBV7-6 and TRBJ2-4 provide the parts outside the CDR3, is GAGVSQSPRYKVTKRGQDVALRCDPISGHVSLYWYRQALGQGPEFLTYFNYEAQQDKSGLPNDRFSAERPEGSISTLTIQRTEQRDSAMYRCASSLDGTGSLAKNIQYFGAGTRLSVL.